This T cell receptor beta chain came from a study of T cells after yellow fever vaccination. Via MiXCR, TCRdb re-called the 5' RACE reads, giving one row per CDR3 protein. The table has about 130,000 distinct CDR3 sequences, 8.9% seen once; the top ten hold 40%. This clonotype was picked up a small number of times. Per the germline V gene, CDR1 is SQVTM and CDR2 is ANQGSEA. The CDR3 consists of 13 residues. V was trimmed by 6 bases and J by 1 base, leaving 12 bases between them. The input for sequencing was CD8+ T cells sorted from PBMCs, taken on the day of the yellow fever booster vaccination. The receptor was isolated from a man aged 18 to 29 who received the YFV17D yellow fever vaccine. This chain uses TRBV29-1 with TRBJ1-1; D gene uncertain. Here the CDR3 DNA reads TGCAGCGTGGTGGACGGGAGGAACACTGAAGCTTTCTTT. It specifies CSVVDGRNTEAFF.